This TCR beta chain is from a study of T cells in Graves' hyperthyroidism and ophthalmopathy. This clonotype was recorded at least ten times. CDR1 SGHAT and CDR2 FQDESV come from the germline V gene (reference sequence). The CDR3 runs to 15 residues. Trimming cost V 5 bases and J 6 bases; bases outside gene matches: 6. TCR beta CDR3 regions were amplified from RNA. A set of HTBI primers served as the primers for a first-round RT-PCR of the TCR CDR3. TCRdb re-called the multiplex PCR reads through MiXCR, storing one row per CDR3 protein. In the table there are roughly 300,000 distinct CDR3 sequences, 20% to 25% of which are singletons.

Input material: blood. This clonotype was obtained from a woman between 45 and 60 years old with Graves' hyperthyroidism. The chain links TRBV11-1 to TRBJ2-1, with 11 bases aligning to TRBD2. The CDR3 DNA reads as TGTGCCAGCAGCATAACTAGCGGGAGAGGCAATGAGCAGTTCTTC. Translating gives CASSITSGRGNEQFF.